The 8 T cell receptor beta chains below were found in one sample sequenced in a study of tumor-infiltrating lymphocytes in primary liver carcinoma. The researchers produced TCR beta cDNA from 500 ng total RNA with a constant-region primer. A slightly modified ARM-PCR protocol with three nested multiplex PCR rounds produced these TCR beta libraries. TRBV1-TRBV30 forward primers paired with a C-beta reverse primer drove the first two PCR rounds, about 10 cycles each. In TCRdb, the multiplex PCR reads were re-called with MiXCR into one record per CDR3 protein. The sample includes about 64,000 distinct CDR3 sequences, roughly 70% of them seen just once. Co-extraction yielded RNA and DNA from around 20-30 mg of unsorted bulk tissue. Sequenced input: liver tumor tissue from sampling region 4. Subset given: tumor region T4, right-lateral pole. The receptors here all came from a man aged 35-49 years with primary liver carcinoma and hepatitis B virus infection.

As to this clonotype: This likely comes from a read error, as the CDR3 has no conserved phenylalanine or tryptophan at its end. The chain recombines TRBV24-1 with TRBJ2-6; D is perhaps TRBD2 (6 bases). The germline V gene has CDR1 KGHDR and CDR2 SFDVKD. The CDR3 covers 14 residues. V shed 9 bases and J shed 6 bases, with 14 bases lying between them. The CDR3 loop reads CATGGDAEANVLTL. CDR3 coding DNA: TGTGCCACCGGCGGGGATGCCGAGGCCAACGTCCTGACTCTC.

About this clonotype itself: A junction end diverges from the germline sequence, so it may reflect a read error. The chain combines TRBV4-3 with TRBJ2-5, with 12 bases matching TRBD2. This CDR3 has 17 amino acids. The germline V gene encodes CDR1 LGHNA and CDR2 YSLEER. The CDR3 DNA reads TGCGCCGGCAGCTCAGTACTAGCGGGAGGAGGCCAAGAGACCCAGTACTTC. Translation: CAGSSVLAGGGQETQYF.

On this clonotype: The junction and the germline gene differ at one end; a read error may be behind it. The chain joins TRBV29-1 to TRBJ2-7; TRBD2 might be the D (6 bases). Germline V gene data show CDR1 as SQVTM and CDR2 as ANQGSEA. The CDR3 is made up of 15 amino acids. CDR3 DNA: TGCAGCGTTGAAATCATCGGGGGAGGAGCCTACGAGCAGCACTTC. Its protein is CSVEIIGGGAYEQHF.

J is TRBJ2-3 and V is TRBV11-2; 11 bases line up with TRBD2. V shed 10 bases and J 4 bases; nucleotides not matched to a gene: 10. The CDR3 totals 15 residues. Germline CDR1 and CDR2: SGHAT and FQNNGV. The CDR3 DNA sequence: TGTGCCAACAGTACCGGGACTAGCGGCGCAGATACGCAGTATTTT. It encodes CANSTGTSGADTQYF.

As regards this clonotype: Mismatch with germline at one junction end may stem from a read error. V is TRBV28 and J is TRBJ2-1, with D maybe TRBD1 (8 bases). The CDR3 has 15 amino acids. Germline loops: CDR1 MDHEN, CDR2 SYDVKM. Here the CDR3 reads CTSSLGGQGAREQFF. The CDR3 bases are TGTACCAGCAGTTTGGGGGGGCAGGGGGCGCGTGAGCAGTTCTTC.

This clonotype was detected many times. V and J are TRBV30 and TRBJ1-2; D remains ambiguous. The CDR3 covers 12 residues. Trimming pared 4 bases from V and 0 bases from J, leaving 6 bases between. CDR1 is GTSNPN and CDR2 is SVGIG in the germline V gene (reference sequence). The CDR3 nucleotides are TGTGCCTGGACGTCAACTAACTATGGCTACACCTTC. It yields the protein CAWTSTNYGYTF.

With respect to this clonotype: A read error may explain this, as a much larger clone is one base away. V is TRBV4-1 and J is TRBJ2-7; D gene ambiguous. CDR3 size: 14 residues. Germline V lookup: CDR1 MGHRA, CDR2 YSYEKL. The CDR3 protein is CASSLNDKFYEQCF. The CDR3 nucleotides read TGCGCCAGCAGTCTAAATGACAAGTTCTACGAGCAGTGCTTC.

Regarding this clonotype: Its ends do not fully match the called genes, so a read error is possible. The V call is TRBV11-2, the J call TRBJ2-3, with D unresolved. The length of the CDR3 is 14 residues. Germline lookup yields CDR1 SGHAT and CDR2 FQNNGV. CDR3 loop: CPSSLNRQWDTQYF. The CDR3 DNA reads TGTCCCAGCAGCTTAAACCGACAATGGGATACGCAGTATTTT.